The sequence of this TCR beta chain was determined in a study of a mutant IDH1 vaccine in newly diagnosed glioma. Study-level information: Sex among treated patients split about 60% male, about 40% female; mean age was approximately 40 years.

Concerning this clone itself: Its antigen is unknown.

Clones were read by immunoSEQ multiplex PCR, and TCRdb kept only the in-frame ones, dropping some. This table holds about 32,000 clones, 60% to 80% found once. V lost 0 bases and J lost 6; bases outside the gene matches: 10. Germline CDR1 reads MNHNS; CDR2 reads SASEGT. The CDR3 totals 16 residues. Time point described: week 35, safety follow-up. One vaccine dose held 300 ug of mutant IDH1 20-mer peptide and came with topical imiquimod. The sample here was PBMCs, taken from a glioma patient whose treatment included an IDH1 peptide vaccine. J is TRBJ1-2 and V is TRBV6-1, with 7 bases identical to TRBD1. The receptor comes from a woman aged 25 to 39 with glioma. Some clones in this sample may be carry-over from other donors' samples. CDR3 protein: CASSEAPRTGGNGYTF. DNA of the CDR3: TGTGCCAGCAGTGAAGCCCCTCGGACAGGCGGAAATGGCTACACCTTC.